Below, 4 T cell receptor beta chains from the same sample are listed, as sequenced in a study of identical twins. TCRdb called the 5' RACE reads again in MiXCR, with one record for every CDR3 protein. There are hundreds of thousands of distinct CDR3 sequences in the sample; 20% to 25% occur only once, and about 4.5% lies in the top ten. These records were also assigned to another study, of T cells expressing NK-cell markers.

Material: PBMCs. Receptors originate from a young woman in good health.

This clonotype was counted only a few times. V and J are TRBV11-2 and TRBJ2-7; a weak D match, TRBD2 (6 bases). Trimming stripped 3 bases from V and 9 bases from J, with 15 bases between. The CDR3 length is 13 residues. Germline V gives CDR1 SGHAT, CDR2 FQNNGV. CDR3 protein: CASSLGSGIWQYF. Here the CDR3 DNA reads TGTGCCAGCAGCTTGGGTAGCGGCATATGGCAGTACTTC.

The table lists this clonotype with a few counts. This rearrangement joins TRBV5-1 to TRBJ2-1; maybe TRBD2 (5 bases). This CDR3 comprises 17 residues. Germline-derived CDR1 and CDR2 are SGHRS and YFSETQ. The V end lost 4 bases, the J end lost 0 bases, and 17 bases lay between the germline ends. The CDR3, as DNA: TGCGCCAGCAGCCTAATGGCGGACGGACTCTCCTACAATGAGCAGTTCTTC. Protein: CASSLMADGLSYNEQFF.

This clonotype was observed a handful of times. This rearrangement joins TRBV6-1 to TRBJ2-7; 7 bases line up with TRBD1. The CDR3 runs to 14 residues. Germline loops: CDR1 MNHNS, CDR2 SASEGT. The V segment lost 6 bases and the J segment 3 bases; nucleotides outside the gene matches: 8. The CDR3 nucleotides are TGTGCCAGCAGACCGGGACAGCGTCTCTACGAGCAGTACTTC. This translates into CASRPGQRLYEQYF.

This clonotype was observed a few times. This chain links TRBV10-3 with TRBJ1-1; a weak D match, TRBD1 (5 bases). The V gene's germline CDR1 is ENHRY and CDR2 SYGVKD. This CDR3 contains 14 residues. Trimming took 5 bases from V and 0 from J, leaving 10 bases between them. CDR3 DNA: TGTGCCATCAGTTCGACAGCCATGAACACTGAAGCTTTCTTT. Its translation is CAISSTAMNTEAFF.